The T cell receptor beta chain under discussion was sequenced for a study of PD-L1 blockade in urothelial cancer. About the study: Patients began atezolizumab, 1,200 mg intravenously every 3 weeks, in the mid-2010s. The median T cell count in blood samples was about 140,000. At 6 weeks and at 3 weeks (second dose) after treatment start, blood was analyzed. General study findings and limits: More expansion of tumor-associated blood clones, seen at 3 weeks, marked durable-benefit patients.

TCRdb keeps only in-frame clones here, not all; method: immunoSEQ multiplex PCR. In the table there are roughly 42,000 clones, 75% to 95% of which are singletons. On this clone: Its antigen is undetermined.

Documented time point: peripheral blood 6 weeks after treatment start. The CDR3 is 15 residues long. Germline V CDR1 and CDR2: SNHLY, FYNNEI. V lost 10 bases to trimming and J lost 2 bases; unmatched junction nucleotides: 11. The sequencing used PBMCs, collected around atezolizumab (anti-PD-L1) treatment. This TCR came from a man aged 70-80 years with urothelial cancer. V usage is TRBV2 and J usage is TRBJ2-1; 7 positions agree with TRBD1. CDR3: CAIDSGQIPYNEQFF. CDR3 DNA sequence: TGTGCCATCGATTCGGGACAGATCCCCTACAATGAGCAGTTCTTC. Supplemented by reference TRBV2 and TRBJ2-1, the full variable domain reads EPEVTQTPSHQVTQMGQEVILRCVPISNHLYFYWYRQILGQKVEFLVSFYNNEISEKSEIFDDQFSVERPDGSNFTLKIRSTKLEDSAMYFCAIDSGQIPYNEQFFGPGTRLTVL.